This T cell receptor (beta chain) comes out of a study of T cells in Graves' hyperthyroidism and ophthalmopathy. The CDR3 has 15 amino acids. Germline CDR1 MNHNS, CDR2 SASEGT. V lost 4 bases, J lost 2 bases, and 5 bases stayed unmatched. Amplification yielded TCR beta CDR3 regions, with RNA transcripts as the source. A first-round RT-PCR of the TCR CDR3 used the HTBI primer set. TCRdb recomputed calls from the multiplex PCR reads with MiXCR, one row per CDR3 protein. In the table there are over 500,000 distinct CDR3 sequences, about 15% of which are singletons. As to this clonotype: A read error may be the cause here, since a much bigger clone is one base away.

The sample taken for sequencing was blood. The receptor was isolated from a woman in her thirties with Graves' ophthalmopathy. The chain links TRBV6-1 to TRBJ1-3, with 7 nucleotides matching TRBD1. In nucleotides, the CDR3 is TGTGCCAGCAGTGCCAGGGGGTACCCTGGAAACACCATATATTTT. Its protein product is CASSARGYPGNTIYF.